One and the same sample provided the 25 T cell receptor beta chains below, sequenced in a study of cytomegalovirus exposure and HLA in healthy donors (dated by TCRdb to 2017 to 2019). Receptor libraries were prepared by the immunoSEQ multiplex PCR assay. For the multiplex PCR, a mixture combining 60 forward primers for TCR Vbeta segments and 13 reverse primers for TCR Jbeta segments was used. What TCRdb holds here is the immuneACCESS table cut down to in-frame rearrangements. Part of the clones is not present; checked against another copy, under half of the missing clones reflect an unresolved V gene, and the others are unexplained. The sample includes roughly 120,000 clones, with more than 60% observed a single time. The top ten clonotypes cover about 6.8% of the sample. The sample taken for sequencing was PBMCs. These receptors were collected from a man aged 30-40 years in good health and CMV-seropositive.

V and J are TRBV7-9 and TRBJ2-3, with 9 bases identical to TRBD2. Germline CDR1 is SEHNR and CDR2 is FQNEAQ (reference sequence). This CDR3 spans 18 amino acids. After removal of 1 base from V and 5 bases from J, the junction contained 13 bases not matched to a gene. The CDR3 nucleotides read TGTGCCAGCAGCTTAGAACGACTGGCGGGGGGGCCGGAAGATACGCAGTATTTT. It is translated as CASSLERLAGGPEDTQYF.

The chain recombines TRBV2 with TRBJ1-2; D is possibly TRBD1 (6 bases). V lost 6 bases to trimming and J lost 2 bases, with 16 bases between them. The CDR3 covers 15 residues. In germline, CDR1 is SNHLY, CDR2 FYNNEI. CDR3 region: CASSPGGGPNYGYTF. The CDR3, as DNA: TGTGCCAGCAGCCCCGGCGGGGGCCCGAACTATGGCTACACCTTC.

This chain uses TRBV9 with TRBJ2-5, with 11 positions matching TRBD2. The V and J ends lost 8 bases and 3 bases, in that order; junction bases with no gene match: 12. Germline-derived CDR1 and CDR2 are SGDLS and YYNGEE. The CDR3 covers 16 residues. The CDR3 bases are TGTGCCAGTGGTGGTAATAGCGGGGGGGGGAAAGAGACCCAGTACTTC. Amino acids: CASGGNSGGGKETQYF. Combining the CDR3 with reference TRBV9 and TRBJ2-5 gives the whole variable domain DSGVTQTPKHLITATGQRVTLRCSPRSGDLSVYWYQQSLDQGLQFLIQYYNGEERAKGNILERFSAQQFPDLHSELNLSSLELGDSALYFCASGGNSGGGKETQYFGPGTRLLVL.

CDR3 sequence (DNA): TGTGCCAGTAGACTAGCGGGGGATACCGGGGAGCTGTTTTTT. It codes for CASRLAGDTGELFF. The V gene is TRBV10-3, the J gene TRBJ2-2; 12 bases match TRBD2. Germline lookup yields CDR1 ENHRY and CDR2 SYGVKD. The CDR3 is 14 residues long. V trimming: 10 bases; J trimming: 5 bases; junction bases outside the gene matches: 5.

The rearrangement links TRBV7-9 to TRBJ2-5, with D maybe TRBD2 (7 bases). The assigned J gene may be wrong: the sequence end matches TRBJ2-7 better. There are 15 residues in the CDR3. Germline V gene lookup returns CDR1 SEHNR and CDR2 FQNEAQ (reference sequence). The CDR3 DNA reads as TGTGCCAGCAGCTCACGGGGGGCCTCTTCCTACGAGCAGTACTTC. Amino acid sequence: CASSSRGASSYEQYF.

V is TRBV11-1 and J is TRBJ2-2; D possibly corresponds to TRBD2 (5 bases). The CDR3 extends over 17 amino acids. Between the trimmed V and J ends, which lost 5 bases and 4 bases, there was a span of 20 bases. Germline CDR1 and CDR2: SGHAT and FQDESV (reference sequence). The CDR3 reads CASSDPWRPPLTGELFF. Written as DNA, the CDR3 is TGTGCCAGCAGCGACCCTTGGAGGCCACCGCTCACCGGGGAGCTGTTTTTT. Full variable domain (outside the CDR3, taken from reference TRBV11-1 and TRBJ2-2): EAEVAQSPRYKITEKSQAVAFWCDPISGHATLYWYRQILGQGPELLVQFQDESVVDDSQLPKDRFSAERLKGVDSTLKIQPAELGDSAMYLCASSDPWRPPLTGELFFGEGSRLTVL.

V usage is TRBV5-4 and J usage is TRBJ1-1; TRBD1 might be the D (6 bases). V was cut by 2 bases and J by 2 bases, with 7 bases left in between. This CDR3 spans 13 amino acids. Germline V CDR1 and CDR2: SGHNT, YYREEE (reference sequence). Written as DNA, the CDR3 is TGTGCCAGCAGCTTCAGGGGAAACACTGAAGCTTTCTTT. Residues: CASSFRGNTEAFF.

The chain joins TRBV14 to TRBJ2-1; TRBD2 aligns across 10 bases. The trim removed 4 bases at V and 4 bases at J, leaving 4 bases unmatched. The V gene's germline CDR1 is SGHDN and CDR2 FVKESK. CDR3 length equals 15 residues. The CDR3 region is CASSRWTSGYNEQFF. The DNA for the CDR3 is TGTGCCAGCAGCCGATGGACTAGCGGTTACAATGAGCAGTTCTTC.

This clone appeared once. The J gene is TRBJ1-6, the V gene TRBV29-1; 7 bases match TRBD1. The junction had 9 bases not matched to a gene; V was cut back by 8 bases and J by 8 bases. This CDR3 spans 13 amino acids. The germline gives CDR1 SQVTM, CDR2 ANQGSEA. As DNA, the CDR3 is TGCAGCTTAAAGACAGGGTGGGATTCACCCCTCCACTTT. This sequence encodes CSLKTGWDSPLHF.

The J gene is TRBJ2-7, the V gene TRBV18; 8 bases fit TRBD1. The J segment lost 5 bases and the V segment lost 3 bases, leaving 9 bases of the junction unmatched. The germline CDR1 and CDR2 sequences are KGHSH and LQKENI. CDR3 length: 15 amino acids. The CDR3 reads CASSPWEQGADEQYF. In DNA, the CDR3 is TGTGCCAGCTCACCCTGGGAGCAGGGGGCTGACGAGCAGTACTTC.

The CDR3 here is CASRIRLAGEGETQYF. CDR3 sequence (DNA): TGTGCCAGCAGGATCAGACTAGCGGGAGAGGGAGAGACCCAGTACTTC. The chain employs TRBV21-1 and TRBJ2-5; whether TRBD2, the table's D call, matches the DNA was not checked. TRBV21-1 is termed a pseudogene. The CDR3 spans 16 residues.

The chain joins TRBV7-9 to TRBJ1-5, with D tentatively TRBD1 (5 bases). The CDR3 is 12 amino acids. The V end lost 3 bases, the J end lost 7 bases, and 7 bases lay between the germline ends. CDR1 is SEHNR and CDR2 is FQNEAQ in the germline V gene (reference sequence). The CDR3 sequence: CASSFQGQPQHF. CDR3 DNA sequence: TGTGCCAGCAGCTTTCAGGGACAGCCCCAGCATTTT.

This clone has just one count. This rearrangement joins TRBV6-5 to TRBJ2-3, with 7 bases lining up with TRBD2. Unmatched junction bases numbered 6, after V lost 0 bases and J lost 6 bases. The CDR3 runs 15 residues. Per germline, CDR1 MNHEY and CDR2 SVGAGI. The CDR3 sequence: CASSYSETSRDTQYF. CDR3 DNA: TGTGCCAGCAGTTACTCGGAGACTAGCAGGGATACGCAGTATTTT.

The chain couples TRBV27 to TRBJ2-3, with D unclear. The CDR3 totals 15 residues. In germline, CDR1 is MNHEY, CDR2 SMNVEV (reference sequence). Between the trimmed V and J ends, which lost 3 bases and 4 bases, there was a span of 14 bases. DNA of the CDR3: TGTGCCAGCAGTTTGAGGTTTGAGAACCCAGATACGCAGTATTTT. Translation gives CASSLRFENPDTQYF.

This clone occurred a few times. The CDR3, as DNA: TGTGCCGGATCCTTGGGGGGATCTGAAGCTTTCTTT. This translates into CAGSLGGSEAFF. The chain is built from TRBV5-6 and TRBJ1-1, with D maybe TRBD1 (5 bases). Trimming stripped 10 bases from V and 6 bases from J, with 16 bases between. The CDR3 runs to 12 residues. Germline values: CDR1 SGHDT, CDR2 YYEEEE. Filled out from reference TRBV5-6 and TRBJ1-1, the complete variable domain reads DAGVTQSPTHLIKTRGQQVTLRCSPKSGHDTVSWYQQALGQGPQFIFQYYEEEERQRGNFPDRFSGHQFPNYSSELNVNALLLGDSALYLCAGSLGGSEAFFGQGTRLTVV.

This clone was counted a few times. V and J are TRBV5-6 and TRBJ2-2; weak D call: TRBD1 (5 bases). Trimming removed 0 bases at V and 2 bases at J, with 11 bases between. This CDR3 is 16 amino acids long. Germline-derived CDR1 and CDR2 are SGHDT and YYEEEE. The CDR3 loop is CASSLAVTANTGELFF. Written as DNA, the CDR3 is TGTGCCAGCAGCTTGGCTGTGACAGCCAACACCGGGGAGCTGTTTTTT.

This clone was seen only a few times. The V call is TRBV6-5, the J call TRBJ1-2, with 9 bases aligning to TRBD1. The CDR3 length is 13 residues. After removal of 6 bases from V and 3 bases from J, the junction contained 2 bases not matched to a gene. Germline assignment: CDR1 MNHEY and CDR2 SVGAGI. The CDR3 DNA is TGTGCCAGCAGGGGACAGGGAGACTATGGCTACACCTTC. Its protein is CASRGQGDYGYTF.

The chain is built from TRBV2 and TRBJ1-1; no definite D call. The CDR3 contains 13 residues. In germline, CDR1 is SNHLY, CDR2 FYNNEI. Between the trimmed V and J ends, which lost 2 bases and 7 bases, there was a span of 11 bases. The CDR3 nucleotides read TGTGCCAGCAGTGAACTAGGAGTGGGTGAAGCTTTCTTT. The encoded protein is CASSELGVGEAFF.

V and J are TRBV11-1 and TRBJ2-3; TRBD2 aligns across 8 bases. This CDR3 spans 15 amino acids. Germline assignment: CDR1 SGHAT and CDR2 FQDESV (reference sequence). V lost 0 bases to trimming and J lost 7 bases; unmatched junction nucleotides: 6. CDR3 nucleotides: TGTGCCAGCAGCTTAGCCGTCGGGGGGGCGTATACGCAGTATTTT. Its translation is CASSLAVGGAYTQYF.

The chain links TRBV18 to TRBJ1-2; TRBD1 might be the D (5 bases). The CDR3 is made up of 14 amino acids. V dropped 0 bases and J dropped 1 base, with 6 bases sitting between them. Germline lookup yields CDR1 KGHSH and CDR2 LQKENI. For the CDR3, the DNA is TGTGCCAGCTCACCACCGACAGTTAACTATGGCTACACCTTC. Amino acids: CASSPPTVNYGYTF.

The chain couples TRBV2 to TRBJ1-1; D is possibly TRBD1 (6 bases). The CDR3 has 14 residues. Germline CDR1 SNHLY, CDR2 FYNNEI. V lost 3 bases, J lost 4 bases, and 12 bases lay in between. The CDR3 DNA is TGTGCCAGCAGTGAGGATACAGGGTTCACTGAAGCTTTCTTT. Its protein is CASSEDTGFTEAFF.

The chain employs TRBV6-1 and TRBJ1-1; TRBD1 agrees at 10 bases. The CDR3 is made up of 18 amino acids. The V and J ends lost 1 base and 0 bases, in that order; junction bases with no gene match: 8. Per germline, CDR1 MNHNS and CDR2 SASEGT. CDR3 sequence reads: CASSEGGQGIIMNTEAFF. Here the CDR3 DNA reads TGTGCCAGCAGTGAAGGGGGACAGGGGATTATCATGAACACTGAAGCTTTCTTT.

J is TRBJ1-2 and V is TRBV27, with D perhaps matching TRBD1 (6 bases). The ends were cut back, 0 bases at V and 6 bases at J, with 17 bases in the middle. The CDR3 spans 16 residues. Looked up from germline, CDR1 is MNHEY and CDR2 is SMNVEV (reference sequence). The CDR3 coding sequence is TGTGCCAGCAGTTTATCGGATGATGCGGGGGCCGATGGCTACACCTTC. This gives the protein CASSLSDDAGADGYTF.

The chain recombines TRBV5-1 with TRBJ2-7; 7 positions agree with TRBD1. Germline V gives CDR1 SGHRS, CDR2 YFSETQ. CDR3 length equals 17 residues. The J segment lost 5 bases and the V segment lost 3 bases, leaving 17 bases of the junction unmatched. CDR3 nucleotides: TGCGCCAGCAGCTCCCTTCCGGGACAGACCTCCTACGACGAGCAGTACTTC. Translation gives CASSSLPGQTSYDEQYF.

This chain links TRBV11-3 with TRBJ2-7; tentatively, D is TRBD2 (5 bases). The CDR3 sequence is 13 residues long. Trimming removed 3 bases from V and 3 bases from J, with 9 bases in between. Per the germline V gene, CDR1 is SGHNT and CDR2 is YENEEA. The CDR3 bases are TGTGCCAGCAGCTTTGGGAGTTTCTACGAGCAGTACTTC. Its translation is CASSFGSFYEQYF.